Below are 15 T cell receptor beta chains sequenced from a single sample in a study of CD8 T cells in Susac syndrome. Reverse transcription of roughly 0.45 to 1 ug RNA was carried out with random hexamers. TCRdb fed the immunoSEQ multiplex PCR reads into MiXCR, producing one record per CDR3 protein. There are about 120,000 distinct CDR3 sequences in the sample; 90% to 95% occur only once, and 0.093% lies in the top ten. The sequenced material came from CD4+ T cells from PBMCs. These receptors were obtained from a human donor with multiple sclerosis.

The chain uses TRBV28 and TRBJ2-5; 16 bases agree with TRBD2. CDR3 length: 15 residues. CDR1 and CDR2 (germline): MDHEN, SYDVKM. J gave up 4 bases and V 5 bases, and 1 base lay outside the gene matches. CDR3 amino acids: CASSGTSGGAETQYF. As DNA, the CDR3 is TGTGCCAGCAGTGGGACTAGCGGGGGGGCAGAGACCCAGTACTTC.

The rearrangement uses TRBV28 and TRBJ2-7; TRBD1 agrees at 9 bases. J lost 2 bases, V lost 6 bases, and 8 bases had no gene match. This CDR3 comprises 15 residues. Germline V gene data show CDR1 as MDHEN and CDR2 as SYDVKM. The CDR3 bases are TGTGCCAGCAGACGCACAGGGGGCGCAGCCTACGAGCAGTACTTC. Its translation is CASRRTGGAAYEQYF.

The V gene is TRBV28, the J gene TRBJ1-2; D remains ambiguous. Germline CDR1 is MDHEN and CDR2 is SYDVKM. The CDR3 has 14 amino acids. Trimming removed 7 bases at V and 5 bases at J, with 17 bases between. CDR3 DNA: TGTGCCAGCACCCTGTCCCAGGAGAGGTATGGCTACACCTTC. Residues: CASTLSQERYGYTF.

The chain couples TRBV7-9 to TRBJ1-2; possible D gene TRBD1, 6 bases. V lost 1 base and J lost 6, with 12 bases in between. The CDR3 has 14 amino acids. Germline-derived CDR1 and CDR2 are SEHNR and FQNEAQ (reference sequence). The CDR3 reads CASSLVGGWDGYTF. The CDR3 DNA is TGTGCCAGCAGCTTAGTGGGGGGCTGGGATGGCTACACCTTC.

This chain connects TRBV7-9 to TRBJ2-7, with TRBD1 as a possible D gene (5 bases). This CDR3 is 12 amino acids long. CDR1 and CDR2 (germline): SEHNR, FQNEAQ (reference sequence). V lost 5 bases, J lost 7 bases, and 12 bases lay in between. The CDR3 region has the DNA TGTGCCAGCAGCACTTACAGGTCTGAGCAGTACTTC. Protein product: CASSTYRSEQYF.

The chain is built from TRBV6-2 or TRBV6-3 and TRBJ1-1; D is unresolved. The V end was cut by 2 bases, the J end by 4 bases, with 8 bases between. This CDR3 is built from 13 residues. CDR1 and CDR2 (germline): MNHEY, SVGEGT. DNA of the CDR3: TGTGCCAGCAGTTACATGGGAACCACTGAAGCTTTCTTT. This gives the protein CASSYMGTTEAFF.

The chain has TRBV29-1 and TRBJ2-5; D perhaps matches TRBD1 (7 bases). Trimming stripped 4 bases from V and 2 bases from J, with 14 bases between. Germline lookup yields CDR1 SQVTM and CDR2 ANQGSEA. The CDR3 sequence is 14 residues long. The CDR3 nucleotides are TGCAGCGTTGGCCGGGGGACAGTTCAAGAGACCCAGTACTTC. Amino acids: CSVGRGTVQETQYF.

The CDR3 sequence is CAISEQVPGNTIYF. CDR3 in DNA: TGTGCCATCAGCGAACAGGTGCCTGGAAACACCATATATTTT. This chain uses TRBV10-3 with TRBJ1-3, with D perhaps TRBD1 (5 bases). CDR1 and CDR2 (germline): ENHRY, SYGVKD. The CDR3 loop spans 14 amino acids. V was pared by 6 bases and J by 2 bases, with 11 bases between.

The chain has TRBV19 and TRBJ1-1, with D possibly being TRBD1 (6 bases). Trimming removed 7 bases at V and 1 base at J, with 10 bases between. The germline CDR1 and CDR2 sequences are LNHDA and SQIVND (reference sequence). The CDR3 contains 13 residues. For the CDR3, the DNA is TGTGCCAGTACCCAGGGGTGGAACACTGAAGCTTTCTTT. It is translated as CASTQGWNTEAFF.

The chain uses TRBV29-1 and TRBJ2-1; TRBD2 is a possible D gene (6 bases). V was shortened by 2 bases and J by 9 bases, with 8 bases between the two germline ends. This CDR3 spans 11 amino acids. Germline V gives CDR1 SQVTM, CDR2 ANQGSEA. CDR3 DNA sequence: TGCAGCGTTGAATTGGGAGGTGAGCAGTTCTTC. This encodes CSVELGGEQFF.

The chain uses TRBV11-2 and TRBJ2-7; D may be TRBD1 or TRBD2 (5 bases each). This CDR3 comprises 16 residues. The V and J ends lost 2 bases and 1 base respectively, with 15 bases between them. Germline lookup yields CDR1 SGHAT and CDR2 FQNNGV. CDR3 region: CASSLSLRDGSYEQYF. CDR3 nucleotide sequence: TGTGCCAGCAGCTTAAGTTTAAGGGACGGTTCCTACGAGCAGTACTTC.

This chain connects TRBV7-2 to TRBJ2-5, with D tentatively TRBD1 (5 bases). The CDR3 length is 13 residues. Germline V gene data show CDR1 as SGHTA and CDR2 as FQGNSA. V lost 6 bases, J lost 5 bases, and 13 bases lay in between. The CDR3 DNA follows: TGTGCCAGCAGAAAAGGGGATCTCGAGACCCAGTACTTC. This encodes CASRKGDLETQYF.

The table lists this clonotype with a count of one. V is TRBV2 and J is TRBJ1-6, with no clear D. The CDR3 totals 15 residues. V lost 0 bases to trimming and J lost 9 bases, with 12 bases between them. Germline V gene sequence: CDR1 SNHLY, CDR2 FYNNEI. The CDR3 is CASSEAQEARSPLHF. Here the CDR3 DNA reads TGTGCCAGCAGTGAAGCGCAGGAGGCGCGTTCACCCCTCCACTTT.

This clonotype was detected only a few times. The chain couples TRBV28 to TRBJ2-7, with 8 bases identical to TRBD1. V gave up 6 bases and J gave up 4 bases; unmatched junction bases: 11. CDR3 length equals 15 residues. The germline gives CDR1 MDHEN, CDR2 SYDVKM. The CDR3 here is CASRGGQGKRYEQYF. CDR3 in DNA: TGTGCCAGCAGAGGCGGACAGGGTAAACGGTACGAGCAGTACTTC.

The rearrangement uses TRBV3-1 and TRBJ2-1, with 9 bases that match TRBD1. Germline loops: CDR1 LGHDT, CDR2 YNNKEL (reference sequence). The CDR3 runs 15 residues. J lost 4 bases, V lost 5 bases, and 6 bases had no gene match. CDR3 coding DNA: TGTGCCAGCAGCATTCGGGACAGGGAGTACAATGAGCAGTTCTTC. This gives the protein CASSIRDREYNEQFF.